Below, 27 T cell receptor beta chains from the same sample are listed, as sequenced in a study of blood T cells in healthy people across ages. A second PCR of about 7 to 12 cycles used a sample-barcoded 5' primer and a J-beta primer mix. TCRdb redid the calling of the 5' RACE reads with MiXCR, one entry per CDR3 protein. Counted here are approximately 810,000 distinct CDR3 sequences, roughly 35% occurring once; the ten biggest clones make up roughly 13%. Sequencing used blood. These receptors were collected from a man between 18 and 29 years old in good health.

V is TRBV7-9 and J is TRBJ2-1; 7 nucleotides line up with TRBD1. Per germline, CDR1 SEHNR and CDR2 FQNEAQ (reference sequence). After removal of 4 bases from V and 4 bases from J, the junction contained 4 bases not matched to a gene. This CDR3 spans 14 amino acids. This CDR3 reads CASSWDRAYNEQFF. As DNA, the CDR3 is TGTGCCAGCAGCTGGGACAGAGCTTACAATGAGCAGTTCTTC. The whole variable domain, remainder taken from reference TRBV7-9 and TRBJ2-1, is DTGVSQNPRHKITKRGQNVTFRCDPISEHNRLYWYRQTLGQGPEFLTYFQNEAQLEKSRLLSDRFSAERPKGSFSTLEIQRTEQGDSAMYLCASSWDRAYNEQFFGPGTRLTVL.

This clonotype occurred a few times. CDR3 sequence (DNA): TGTGCCAGCAGCCTTCCGGTGGGCACTGAAGCTTTCTTT. This sequence encodes CASSLPVGTEAFF. The genes are TRBV7-2 and TRBJ1-1, with D uncertain. The V end lost 5 bases, the J end lost 4 bases, and 11 bases lay between the germline ends. The length of the CDR3 is 13 residues. The V gene's germline CDR1 is SGHTA and CDR2 FQGNSA.

The genes are TRBV19 and TRBJ2-1; 10 bases match TRBD2. The CDR3 runs to 17 residues. CDR1 and CDR2 (germline): LNHDA, SQIVND (reference sequence). Trimming took 4 bases from V and 4 from J; bases not matched to a gene: 10. CDR3 sequence reads: CASSTSGGPEIYNEQFF. The CDR3 DNA sequence: TGTGCCAGTAGTACTAGCGGGGGCCCTGAAATTTACAATGAGCAGTTCTTC.

This clonotype was seen more than once but under ten times. This chain connects TRBV7-8 to TRBJ2-1; D is perhaps TRBD1 or TRBD2 (6 bases each). V was shortened by 6 bases and J by 0 bases, with 15 bases between the two germline ends. Germline V CDR1 and CDR2: SGHVS, FQNEAQ. The CDR3 covers 16 residues. The CDR3 is CASRYGRGLSYNEQFF. CDR3 bases: TGTGCCAGCAGGTATGGTCGGGGGCTCTCCTACAATGAGCAGTTCTTC.

This sequence joins TRBV4-3 and TRBJ1-3, with 8 bases matching TRBD1. V gave up 2 bases and J gave up 1 base; unmatched junction bases: 1. In germline, CDR1 is LGHNA, CDR2 YSLEER. CDR3 length: 15 amino acids. CDR3 DNA: TGCGCCAGCAGCCAATGGACAGGGTCTGGAAACACCATATATTTT. It is translated as CASSQWTGSGNTIYF.

This clonotype appeared a single time. The rearrangement joins TRBV7-2 to TRBJ2-1; D is perhaps TRBD1 (6 bases). Gene TRBJ2-7 matches the end of the DNA better, so the J call may be wrong. From germline, CDR1 is SGHTA and CDR2 FQGNSA. The CDR3 consists of 15 residues. The chain's CDR3 is CASSYTGSSYNEQYF. The CDR3 DNA follows: TGTGCCAGCAGCTATACAGGGAGCTCCTACAATGAGCAGTACTTC.

This clonotype was seen repeatedly, ten times or more. This chain uses TRBV5-1 with TRBJ2-1, with D unclear. The CDR3 totals 14 residues. The germline V gene encodes CDR1 SGHRS and CDR2 YFSETQ. Between the trimmed V and J ends, which lost 0 bases and 8 bases, there was a span of 12 bases. In nucleotides, the CDR3 is TGCGCCAGCAGCTTGGACGCCCCTAAGGATGAGCAGTTCTTC. Its translation: CASSLDAPKDEQFF.

This clonotype was observed a few times. The chain couples TRBV5-1 to TRBJ1-1, with D unresolved. In germline, CDR1 is SGHRS, CDR2 YFSETQ. The ends were cut back, 4 bases at V and 3 bases at J, with 16 bases in the middle. The CDR3 has 15 residues. The CDR3 here is CASSIETGGDTEAFF. As DNA, the CDR3 is TGCGCCAGCAGCATAGAGACGGGTGGGGACACTGAAGCTTTCTTT.

The sample holds a few counts of this clonotype. The chain couples TRBV20-1 to TRBJ2-1, with D perhaps TRBD2 (6 bases). Germline CDR1 is DFQATT and CDR2 is SNEGSKA (reference sequence). Between the trimmed V and J ends, which lost 2 bases and 2 bases, there was a span of 10 bases. The CDR3 consists of 14 residues. The CDR3: CSARSGVTYNEQFF. Here the CDR3 DNA reads TGCAGTGCTAGATCGGGAGTCACCTACAATGAGCAGTTCTTC.

The chain recombines TRBV5-5 with TRBJ1-1; D is undetermined. The V end lost 3 bases, the J end lost 1 base, and 16 bases lay between the germline ends. CDR1 is SGHKS and CDR2 is YYEKEE in the germline V gene (reference sequence). This CDR3 comprises 16 residues. Here the CDR3 DNA reads TGTGCCAGCAGCTATCCTTTACGGACCGCGAACACTGAAGCTTTCTTT. This translates into CASSYPLRTANTEAFF.

This clonotype was seen a handful of times. The chain joins TRBV20-1 to TRBJ2-1; weak D call: TRBD1 (5 bases). Germline-derived CDR1 and CDR2 are DFQATT and SNEGSKA (reference sequence). V lost 2 bases, J lost 10 bases, and 15 bases lay in between. This CDR3 comprises 13 residues. CDR3 in DNA: TGCAGTGCTAGACTAAACAGGTGGTTGGAGCAGTTCTTC. It translates to CSARLNRWLEQFF.

This clonotype was counted between two and nine times. The chain carries TRBV5-5 and TRBJ2-2; a weak D match, TRBD2 (5 bases). CDR1 SGHKS and CDR2 YYEKEE come from the germline V gene (reference sequence). The CDR3 is made up of 15 amino acids. Trimming cost V 0 bases and J 6 bases, with 12 bases left between them. This CDR3 is CASSLGAAAAGELFF. In DNA form, the CDR3 reads TGTGCCAGCAGCTTGGGTGCGGCAGCGGCCGGGGAGCTGTTTTTT.

This sequence joins TRBV20-1 and TRBJ2-4; 8 bases match TRBD1. Losses at the gene ends were 5 bases for V and 2 bases for J; bases not matched to a gene: 8. CDR1 and CDR2 from the germline V gene are DFQATT and SNEGSKA (reference sequence). The CDR3 totals 15 residues. The CDR3 sequence is CSARGQGGTKNIQYF. CDR3 sequence (DNA): TGCAGTGCTCGTGGACAGGGTGGGACCAAAAACATTCAGTACTTC.

As concerns this clonotype: Since a much larger clone is just one base distant, this may be a read error. The chain combines TRBV27 with TRBJ1-2; D is unclear. From germline, CDR1 is MNHEY and CDR2 SMNVEV (reference sequence). The CDR3 has 14 amino acids. CDR3 coding DNA: TGTACCAGCAGTTTAGGACGGAATGAGGGCGGCTACACCTTC. Translation gives CTSSLGRNEGGYTF.

The rearrangement uses TRBV12-3 or TRBV12-4 and TRBJ1-2, with 9 bases that match TRBD1. CDR3 size: 14 residues. Trimming at V came to 6 bases and at J to 6 bases, leaving 8 bases not matched to a gene. In nucleotides, the CDR3 is TGTGCCAGCAGCCCGGGACAGGGCCCCAATGGCTACACCTTC. Translation gives CASSPGQGPNGYTF.

The rearrangement links TRBV20-1 to TRBJ2-7, with a weak D call TRBD1 (5 bases). The CDR3 is 14 amino acids. Trimming took 3 bases from V and 1 from J, leaving 13 bases between them. Germline-derived CDR1 and CDR2 are DFQATT and SNEGSKA (reference sequence). The CDR3 loop is CSASDSFGSYEQYF. CDR3 bases: TGCAGTGCTAGTGACAGTTTCGGTTCCTACGAGCAGTACTTC.

V gene TRBV4-3 combines with J gene TRBJ1-6; TRBD1 might be the D (5 bases). Looked up from germline, CDR1 is LGHNA and CDR2 is YSLEER. Trimming took 0 bases from V and 8 from J, leaving 11 bases between them. The CDR3 runs 15 residues. CDR3 sequence reads: CASSQDLGEDSPLHF. DNA for the CDR3: TGCGCCAGCAGCCAAGATTTGGGGGAGGATTCACCCCTCCACTTT.

This clonotype has only a few counts. The chain employs TRBV12-3 or TRBV12-4 and TRBJ1-1, with TRBD1 as a possible D gene (6 bases). CDR3 size: 15 residues. V lost 5 bases and J lost 2, with 15 bases in between. This CDR3 reads CASSRGGVINTEAFF. CDR3 in DNA: TGTGCCAGCAGTCGAGGGGGGGTGATCAACACTGAAGCTTTCTTT.

This clonotype has just a few counts. The rearrangement links TRBV4-1 to TRBJ1-6; D unclear. V was pared by 0 bases and J by 7 bases, with 10 bases between. CDR3 length: 15 residues. Per the germline V gene, CDR1 is MGHRA and CDR2 is YSYEKL. The CDR3 DNA follows: TGCGCCAGCAGCCAAGATGAGGGTTCCAATTCACCCCTCCACTTT. Translating gives CASSQDEGSNSPLHF.

As to this clonotype: The junction and the germline gene differ at one end; a read error may be behind it. J is TRBJ1-4 and V is TRBV10-3, with a tentative D call TRBD1 (5 bases). The CDR3 consists of 14 residues. In germline, CDR1 is ENHRY, CDR2 SYGVKD. The DNA for the CDR3 is TGTGCCACCCGGGTGGGGGAAACTAAGGAAAAACTGTTTTTT. Translated, it gives CATRVGETKEKLFF.

This clonotype turned up a few times. This chain links TRBV6-2 or TRBV6-3 with TRBJ2-7; 7 bases fit TRBD2. With V trimmed by 6 bases and J by 4 bases, 18 bases remained unmatched. This CDR3 has 17 amino acids. Germline assignment: CDR1 MNHEY and CDR2 SVGEGT. The CDR3 DNA is TGTGCCAGCAGACCCCGAACCGGGACTAAGCTAAAATACGAGCAGTACTTC. As protein: CASRPRTGTKLKYEQYF.

This clonotype has more than one count but fewer than ten. This rearrangement joins TRBV27 to TRBJ2-1, with 9 bases identical to TRBD2. In germline, CDR1 is MNHEY, CDR2 SMNVEV (reference sequence). There are 17 residues in the CDR3. The J segment lost 7 bases and the V segment lost 5 bases, leaving 15 bases of the junction unmatched. For the CDR3, the DNA is TGTGCCAGCAGTACTCCACGGGCGGGGGGGGTAGAGAATGAGCAGTTCTTC. It yields the protein CASSTPRAGGVENEQFF.

This clonotype was picked up many times. The chain links TRBV2 to TRBJ2-1; 8 nucleotides match TRBD1. Per germline, CDR1 SNHLY and CDR2 FYNNEI. The CDR3 loop spans 17 amino acids. V was pared by 6 bases and J by 0 bases, with 10 bases of the junction left unmatched. The CDR3 sequence: CASRNDRGKSSYNEQFF. In nucleotides, the CDR3 is TGTGCCAGCAGAAACGACAGGGGCAAGAGCTCCTACAATGAGCAGTTCTTC.

This clonotype was found a few times. The chain uses TRBV4-3 and TRBJ2-3; the D is unclear. V was trimmed by 0 bases and J by 4 bases, leaving 8 bases between them. The CDR3 has 14 amino acids. Germline V lookup: CDR1 LGHNA, CDR2 YSLEER. CDR3 in amino acids: CASSQEYRADTQYF. CDR3 sequence (DNA): TGCGCCAGCAGCCAAGAGTACCGCGCAGATACGCAGTATTTT.

The V gene is TRBV7-9, the J gene TRBJ2-7; D gene ambiguous. V gave up 2 bases and J gave up 7 bases, with 9 bases separating them. Germline lookup yields CDR1 SEHNR and CDR2 FQNEAQ (reference sequence). There are 12 residues in the CDR3. Here the CDR3 reads CASSLNVGEQYF. CDR3 nucleotide sequence: TGTGCCAGCAGCTTAAACGTGGGTGAGCAGTACTTC.

This chain joins TRBV20-1 and TRBJ1-1; tentative D call: TRBD1 (5 bases). The CDR3 covers 12 residues. Germline assignment: CDR1 DFQATT and CDR2 SNEGSKA (reference sequence). The germline V and J ends were trimmed by 8 bases and 1 base, with 11 bases remaining between them. CDR3 sequence (DNA): TGCAGTACGCGGCAGGGGAACACTGAAGCTTTCTTT. Translating it yields CSTRQGNTEAFF.

Points on this clonotype: Germline is not matched at one junction end, which may reflect a read error. The chain is built from TRBV12-3 or TRBV12-4 and TRBJ2-3; either TRBD1 or TRBD2 may fit D (5 bases each). The CDR3 is 14 residues long. CDR3 protein: CASSLGVSADMQYF. CDR3 nucleotides: TGTGCCAGCAGTTTGGGGGTGAGTGCAGATATGCAGTATTTT.